There are a few counts of the clone carrying this T cell receptor beta chain. Antigen unknown. The data stem from a study of radiation and T cells in renal cell carcinoma. Study at large: Nephrectomy followed 15 Gy stereotactic body radiation by 4 weeks.

Study-level findings and limits: Baseline intratumoral clonotype presence is unknown without pretreatment biopsies.

TCRdb's copy holds only in-frame clones and misses some; the assay was immunoSEQ multiplex PCR. The sample holds about 150,000 clones, about nine tenths seen once. Germline CDR1 reads SGHRS; CDR2 reads YFSETQ. V was trimmed by 0 bases and J by 10 bases, leaving 14 bases between them. The CDR3 is 15 amino acids. As for time point: blood 2 weeks post-SBRT. The sample's treatment: 15 Gy SBRT to primary tumor, nephrectomy 4 weeks later. Serial blood draws occurred at baseline and 2 and 4 weeks post-SBRT. Clear cell pathology was present in this patient's renal cell carcinoma. This TCR was recovered from a woman aged 50 to 60 with renal cell carcinoma. The chain is built from TRBV5-1 and TRBJ1-6; no clear D. The sequencing used blood, collected from a patient whose treatment included radiotherapy and nephrectomy. CDR3 in amino acids: CASSLGGQERSPLHF. The CDR3 DNA reads TGCGCCAGCAGCTTGGGAGGCCAGGAGAGATCACCCCTCCACTTT. Together with reference TRBV5-1 and TRBJ1-6, the CDR3 gives the full variable domain: KAGVTQTPRYLIKTRGQQVTLSCSPISGHRSVSWYQQTPGQGLQFLFEYFSETQRNKGNFPGRFSGRQFSNSRSEMNVSTLELGDSALYLCASSLGGQERSPLHFGNGTRLTVT.